Shown below are 3 T cell receptor beta chains from a single sample sequenced in a study of human T cells and chemical hapten exposure. TCRdb used MiXCR to reprocess the RACE reads, holding one entry per CDR3 protein. This table holds about 100,000 distinct CDR3 sequences, 8% to 11% found once. As to time point: patch test 1, 2 weeks after DPC sensitization. As to treatment: therapeutic diphenylcyclopropenone sensitization with weekly scalp DPC. The sequenced sample was whole blood, obtained in connection with sensitization to the hapten diphenylcyclopropenone (DPC). The receptors come from a middle-aged man with alopecia areata. Some clones in this sample may be carry-over from other donors' samples.

A few counts support this clonotype. The V gene is TRBV11-2, the J gene TRBJ1-2; D is perhaps TRBD1 (6 bases). V was cut by 0 bases and J by 8 bases, with 10 bases left in between. This CDR3 comprises 13 residues. CDR1 and CDR2 (germline): SGHAT, FQNNGV. The CDR3 loop reads CASSLEGARGYTF. DNA for the CDR3: TGTGCCAGCAGCTTAGAGGGGGCGCGGGGCTACACCTTC.

The chain links TRBV18 to TRBJ1-6; no clear D gene. Germline V gives CDR1 KGHSH, CDR2 LQKENI. CDR3 size: 16 residues. V lost 2 bases to trimming and J lost 5 bases, with 13 bases between them. Here the CDR3 DNA reads TGTGCCAGCTCACCAACTACAGCGGCGGATAATTCACCCCTCCACTTT. It specifies CASSPTTAADNSPLHF.

V gene TRBV20-1 combines with J gene TRBJ1-6, with no clear D. Germline CDR1 and CDR2: DFQATT and SNEGSKA (reference sequence). Between the trimmed V and J ends, which lost 3 bases and 6 bases, there was a span of 9 bases. The CDR3 is made up of 13 amino acids. The CDR3: CSARFGVNSPLHF. The CDR3 bases are TGCAGTGCTAGGTTCGGAGTTAATTCACCCCTCCACTTT.